This entry lists 9 T cell receptor beta chains sequenced from one sample in a study of early T cells in non-severe SARS-CoV-2 infection. Each CDR3 protein is one row after TCRdb ran MiXCR on the 5' RACE reads. The profile shows fewer than 80,000 distinct CDR3 sequences, 4.6% of them singletons. Specimen: whole blood, collected at baseline. The receptors shown here come from an adult who was a healthcare worker with PCR-confirmed SARS-CoV-2 infection or an uninfected control (not recorded which). The donor label of this sample is uncertain.

The sample holds many counts of this clonotype. The chain joins TRBV20-1 to TRBJ2-1, with 11 bases fitting TRBD1. Germline values: CDR1 DFQATT, CDR2 SNEGSKA (reference sequence). V was clipped by 5 bases and J by 8 bases; unmatched bases: 8. CDR3 length: 14 residues. DNA for the CDR3: TGCAGTGCTTTCGGACAGGGGGCATTCGATGAGCAGTTCTTC. Amino acids: CSAFGQGAFDEQFF.

V and J are TRBV20-1 and TRBJ1-1; D not certain. V shed 5 bases and J shed 3 bases, with 16 bases lying between them. Germline lookup yields CDR1 DFQATT and CDR2 SNEGSKA (reference sequence). This CDR3 is built from 14 residues. This CDR3 reads CSAGSGEKDTEAFF. In DNA, the CDR3 is TGCAGTGCTGGGAGTGGAGAGAAGGACACTGAAGCTTTCTTT.

At least ten counts were recorded for this clonotype. J is TRBJ2-2 and V is TRBV6-2 or TRBV6-3, with D hard to call. Trimming shortened V by 6 bases and J by 4 bases, and 9 bases separated the two germline ends. CDR3 size: 13 residues. Germline CDR1 reads MNHEY; CDR2 reads SVGEGT. The CDR3 sequence is CASSPSATGELFF. The DNA of the CDR3 is TGTGCCAGCAGCCCTTCTGCCACCGGGGAGCTGTTTTTT.

This clonotype was seen ten or more times. V and J are TRBV20-1 and TRBJ1-5, with D perhaps TRBD1 (5 bases). Germline CDR1 is DFQATT and CDR2 is SNEGSKA (reference sequence). The CDR3 sequence is 14 residues long. Trimming cost V 3 bases and J 7 bases, with 16 bases left between them. CDR3: CSASLVGVGQPQHF. The CDR3 DNA reads TGCAGTGCTAGTCTGGTAGGGGTCGGCCAGCCCCAGCATTTT.

The table lists this clonotype with many counts. This sequence joins TRBV4-3 and TRBJ1-1; D ambiguous. Germline-derived CDR1 and CDR2 are LGHNA and YSLEER. The V and J ends lost 4 bases and 1 base respectively, with 7 bases between them. The CDR3 contains 13 residues. CDR3: CASSRQANTEAFF. The CDR3 region has the DNA TGCGCCAGCAGCCGGCAAGCGAACACTGAAGCTTTCTTT.

This clonotype was found a few times. This rearrangement joins TRBV6-5 to TRBJ2-7, with TRBD1 matching over 8 bases. The CDR3 loop spans 12 amino acids. Germline values: CDR1 MNHEY, CDR2 SVGAGI. Trimming at V came to 10 bases and at J to 4 bases, leaving 6 bases not matched to a gene. For the CDR3, the DNA is TGTGCCACGGGACAGGTGGGGTACGAGCAGTACTTC. Amino acids: CATGQVGYEQYF.

CDR3 sequence: CASSGWDSLEAFF. The CDR3, as DNA: TGTGCCAGCAGCGGCTGGGACAGCCTAGAAGCTTTCTTT. The rearrangement joins TRBV7-6 to TRBJ1-1; TRBD1 matches 7 bases. There are 13 residues in the CDR3. CDR1 is SGHVS, CDR2 FNYEAQ, per germline. Trimming removed 5 bases from V and 8 bases from J; junction bases left unmatched: 8.

This clonotype was recorded at least ten times. This chain connects TRBV6-5 to TRBJ1-2, with a possible D match to TRBD1 (6 bases). Trimming cost V 7 bases and J 14 bases, with 23 bases left between them. This CDR3 contains 13 residues. From germline, CDR1 is MNHEY and CDR2 SVGAGI. As DNA, the CDR3 is TGTGCCAGCACCCCCGAGGCAGGGGACTTTTATACCTTC. This gives the protein CASTPEAGDFYTF.

J is TRBJ2-2 and V is TRBV4-2; D not resolved. The germline V gene has CDR1 LGHNA and CDR2 YNFKEQ. The CDR3 is 16 residues long. V lost 0 bases and J 4 bases, leaving 12 bases between the germline ends. The DNA of the CDR3 is TGTGCCAGCAGCCAAGATTCGCAGGCCGGCACCGGGGAGCTGTTTTTT. It translates to CASSQDSQAGTGELFF.